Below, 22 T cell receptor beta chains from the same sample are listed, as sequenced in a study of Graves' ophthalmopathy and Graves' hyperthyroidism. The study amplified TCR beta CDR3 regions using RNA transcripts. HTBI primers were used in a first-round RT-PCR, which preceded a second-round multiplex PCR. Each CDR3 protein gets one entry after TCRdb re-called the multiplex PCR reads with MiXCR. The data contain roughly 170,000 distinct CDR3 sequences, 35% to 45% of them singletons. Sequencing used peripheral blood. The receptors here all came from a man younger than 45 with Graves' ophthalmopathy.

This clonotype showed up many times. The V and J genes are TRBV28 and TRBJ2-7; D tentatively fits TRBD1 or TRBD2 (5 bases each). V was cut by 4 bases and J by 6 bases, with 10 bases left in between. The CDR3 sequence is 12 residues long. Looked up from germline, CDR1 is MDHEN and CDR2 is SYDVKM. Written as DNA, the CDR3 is TGTGCCAGCAGTTCTGGGACCCGCGAGCAGTACTTC. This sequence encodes CASSSGTREQYF. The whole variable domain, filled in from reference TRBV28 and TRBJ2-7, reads DVKVTQSSRYLVKRTGEKVFLECVQDMDHENMFWYRQDPGLGLRLIYFSYDVKMKEKGDIPEGYSVSREKKERFSLILESASTNQTSMYLCASSSGTREQYFGPGTRLTVT.

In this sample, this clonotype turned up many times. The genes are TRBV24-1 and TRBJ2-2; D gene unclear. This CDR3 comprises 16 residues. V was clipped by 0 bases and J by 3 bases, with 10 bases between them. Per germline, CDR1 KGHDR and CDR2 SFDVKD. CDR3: CATSDLSGLHTGELFF. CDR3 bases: TGTGCCACCAGTGATTTGAGTGGATTACACACCGGGGAGCTGTTTTTT.

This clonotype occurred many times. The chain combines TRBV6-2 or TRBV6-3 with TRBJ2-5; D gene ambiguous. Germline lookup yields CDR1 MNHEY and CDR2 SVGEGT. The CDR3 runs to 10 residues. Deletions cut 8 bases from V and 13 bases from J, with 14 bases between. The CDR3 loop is CASGPSSRYF. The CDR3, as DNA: TGTGCCAGCGGCCCCTCGAGCCGGTACTTC.

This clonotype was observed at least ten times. The CDR3 region is CASSLVTTSSGNTIYF. The CDR3, as DNA: TGCGCCAGCAGCTTAGTGACCACGAGCTCTGGAAACACCATATATTTT. The chain carries TRBV5-1 and TRBJ1-3; D is ambiguous. V lost 2 bases and J 0 bases, leaving 12 bases between the germline ends. CDR1 and CDR2 (germline): SGHRS, YFSETQ. The CDR3 is made up of 16 amino acids.

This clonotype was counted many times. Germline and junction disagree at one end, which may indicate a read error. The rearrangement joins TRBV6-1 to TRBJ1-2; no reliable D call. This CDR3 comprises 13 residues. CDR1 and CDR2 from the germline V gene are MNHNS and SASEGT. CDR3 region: CASSETGFYDYTF. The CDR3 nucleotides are TGTGCCAGCAGTGAAACTGGTTTTTATGACTACACCTTC.

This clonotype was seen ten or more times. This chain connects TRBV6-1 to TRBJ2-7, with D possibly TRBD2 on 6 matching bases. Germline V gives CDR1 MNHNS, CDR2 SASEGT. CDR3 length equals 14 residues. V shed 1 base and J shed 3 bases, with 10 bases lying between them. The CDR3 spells CASSEVGGLYEQYF. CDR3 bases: TGTGCCAGCAGTGAAGTTGGGGGACTCTACGAGCAGTACTTC.

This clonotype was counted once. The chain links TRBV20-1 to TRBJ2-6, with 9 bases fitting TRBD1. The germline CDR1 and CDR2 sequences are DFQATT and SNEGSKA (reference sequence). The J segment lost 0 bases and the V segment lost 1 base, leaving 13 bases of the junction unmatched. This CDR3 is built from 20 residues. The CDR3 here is CSARAQGTGIESSGANVLTF. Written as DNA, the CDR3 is TGCAGTGCTAGAGCTCAAGGGACAGGGATTGAAAGCTCTGGGGCCAACGTCCTGACTTTC.

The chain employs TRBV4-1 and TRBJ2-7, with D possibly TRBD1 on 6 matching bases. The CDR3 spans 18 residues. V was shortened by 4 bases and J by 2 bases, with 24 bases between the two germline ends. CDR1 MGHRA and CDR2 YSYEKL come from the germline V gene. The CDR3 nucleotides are TGCGCCAGCAGCCCGAAATTCGCAGGGGCCCAATTAGCCTACGAGCAGTACTTC. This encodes CASSPKFAGAQLAYEQYF.

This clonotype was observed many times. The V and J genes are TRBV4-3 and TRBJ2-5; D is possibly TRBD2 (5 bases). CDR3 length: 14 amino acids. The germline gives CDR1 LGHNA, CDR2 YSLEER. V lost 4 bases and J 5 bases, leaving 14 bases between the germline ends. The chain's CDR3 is CASSPQTMGETQYF. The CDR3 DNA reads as TGCGCCAGCAGCCCCCAGACTATGGGGGAGACCCAGTACTTC.

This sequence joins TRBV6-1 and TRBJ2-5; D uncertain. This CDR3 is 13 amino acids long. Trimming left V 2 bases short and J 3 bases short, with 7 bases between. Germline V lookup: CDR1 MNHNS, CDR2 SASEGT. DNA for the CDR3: TGTGCCAGCAGTGAAAATACAGAAGAGACCCAGTACTTC. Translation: CASSENTEETQYF.

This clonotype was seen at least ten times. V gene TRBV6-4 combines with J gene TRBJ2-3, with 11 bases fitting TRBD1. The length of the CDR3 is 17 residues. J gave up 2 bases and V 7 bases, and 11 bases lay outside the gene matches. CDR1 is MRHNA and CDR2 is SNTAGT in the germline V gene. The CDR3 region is CASIGTGGADFTDTQYF. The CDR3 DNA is TGTGCCAGCATCGGGACAGGGGGAGCGGATTTCACAGATACGCAGTATTTT.

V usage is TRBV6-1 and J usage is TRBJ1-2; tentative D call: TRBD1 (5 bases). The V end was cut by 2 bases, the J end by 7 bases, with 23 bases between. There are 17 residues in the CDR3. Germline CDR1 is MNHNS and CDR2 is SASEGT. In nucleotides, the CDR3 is TGTGCCAGCAGTGAAAGGATGGGGCAGGGTTTAGTCGCTGGCTACACCTTC. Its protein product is CASSERMGQGLVAGYTF.

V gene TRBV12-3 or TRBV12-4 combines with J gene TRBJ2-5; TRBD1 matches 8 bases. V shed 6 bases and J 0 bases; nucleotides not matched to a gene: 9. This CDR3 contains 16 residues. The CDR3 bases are TGTGCCAGCAGCCCGCTAGGACAGGGAAACCAAGAGACCCAGTACTTC. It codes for CASSPLGQGNQETQYF.

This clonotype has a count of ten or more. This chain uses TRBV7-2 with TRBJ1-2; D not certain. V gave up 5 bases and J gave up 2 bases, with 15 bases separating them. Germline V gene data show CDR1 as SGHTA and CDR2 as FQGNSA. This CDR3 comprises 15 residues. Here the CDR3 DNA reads TGTGCCAGCAGCCCAATGGCAGGAGAAAACTATGGCTACACCTTC. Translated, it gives CASSPMAGENYGYTF.

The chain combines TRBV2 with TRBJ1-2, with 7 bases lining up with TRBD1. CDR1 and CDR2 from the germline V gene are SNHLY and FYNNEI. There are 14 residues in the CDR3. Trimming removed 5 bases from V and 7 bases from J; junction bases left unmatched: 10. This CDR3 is CASSLRQGPFGYTF. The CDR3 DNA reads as TGTGCCAGCAGTCTAAGACAGGGACCCTTTGGCTACACCTTC. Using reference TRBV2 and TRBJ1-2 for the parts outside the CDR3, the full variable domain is EPEVTQTPSHQVTQMGQEVILRCVPISNHLYFYWYRQILGQKVEFLVSFYNNEISEKSEIFDDQFSVERPDGSNFTLKIRSTKLEDSAMYFCASSLRQGPFGYTFGSGTRLTVV.

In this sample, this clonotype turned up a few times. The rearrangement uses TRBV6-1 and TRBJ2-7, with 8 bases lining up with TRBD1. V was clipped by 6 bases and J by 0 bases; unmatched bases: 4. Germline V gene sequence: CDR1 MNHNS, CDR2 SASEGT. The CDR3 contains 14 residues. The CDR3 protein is CASRQGDLSYEQYF. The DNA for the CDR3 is TGTGCCAGCAGACAGGGGGATCTCTCCTACGAGCAGTACTTC.

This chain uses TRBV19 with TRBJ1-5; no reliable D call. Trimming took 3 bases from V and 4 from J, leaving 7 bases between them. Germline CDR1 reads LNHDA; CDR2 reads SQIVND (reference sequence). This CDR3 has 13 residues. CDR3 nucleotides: TGTGCCAGTAGTATGGGGTGGAATCAGCCCCAGCATTTT. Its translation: CASSMGWNQPQHF.

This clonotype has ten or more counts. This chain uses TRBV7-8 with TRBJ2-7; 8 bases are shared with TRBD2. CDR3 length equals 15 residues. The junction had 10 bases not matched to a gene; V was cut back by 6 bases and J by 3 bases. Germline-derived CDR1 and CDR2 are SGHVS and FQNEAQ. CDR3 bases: TGTGCCAGCAGAAAAGAGGGTAGCGGGAACTACGAGCAGTACTTC. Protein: CASRKEGSGNYEQYF.

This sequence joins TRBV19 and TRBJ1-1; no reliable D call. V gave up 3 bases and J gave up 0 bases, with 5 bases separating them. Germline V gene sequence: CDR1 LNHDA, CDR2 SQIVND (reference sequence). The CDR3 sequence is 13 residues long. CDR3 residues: CASSMGLNTEAFF. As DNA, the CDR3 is TGTGCCAGTAGTATGGGATTGAACACTGAAGCTTTCTTT.

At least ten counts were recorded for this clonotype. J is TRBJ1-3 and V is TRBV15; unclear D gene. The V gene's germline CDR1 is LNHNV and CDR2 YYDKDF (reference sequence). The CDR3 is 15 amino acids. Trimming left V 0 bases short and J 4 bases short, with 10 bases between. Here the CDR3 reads CATSRDLAGGNTIYF. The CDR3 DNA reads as TGTGCCACCAGCAGAGATCTGGCGGGAGGAAACACCATATATTTT.

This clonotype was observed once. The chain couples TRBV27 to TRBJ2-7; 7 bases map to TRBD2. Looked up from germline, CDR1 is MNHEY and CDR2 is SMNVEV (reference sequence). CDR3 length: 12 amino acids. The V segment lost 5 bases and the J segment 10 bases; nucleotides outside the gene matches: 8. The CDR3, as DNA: TGTGCCAGCAGTGGTGGGCTAGCGGAACAGTACTTC. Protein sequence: CASSGGLAEQYF.

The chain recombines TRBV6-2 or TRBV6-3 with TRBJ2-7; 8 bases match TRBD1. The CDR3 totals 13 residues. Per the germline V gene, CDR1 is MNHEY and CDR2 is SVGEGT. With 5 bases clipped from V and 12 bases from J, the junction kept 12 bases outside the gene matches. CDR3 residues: CASSPGTGLLGYF. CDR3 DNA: TGTGCCAGCAGTCCCGGGACAGGTCTACTTGGGTACTTC.